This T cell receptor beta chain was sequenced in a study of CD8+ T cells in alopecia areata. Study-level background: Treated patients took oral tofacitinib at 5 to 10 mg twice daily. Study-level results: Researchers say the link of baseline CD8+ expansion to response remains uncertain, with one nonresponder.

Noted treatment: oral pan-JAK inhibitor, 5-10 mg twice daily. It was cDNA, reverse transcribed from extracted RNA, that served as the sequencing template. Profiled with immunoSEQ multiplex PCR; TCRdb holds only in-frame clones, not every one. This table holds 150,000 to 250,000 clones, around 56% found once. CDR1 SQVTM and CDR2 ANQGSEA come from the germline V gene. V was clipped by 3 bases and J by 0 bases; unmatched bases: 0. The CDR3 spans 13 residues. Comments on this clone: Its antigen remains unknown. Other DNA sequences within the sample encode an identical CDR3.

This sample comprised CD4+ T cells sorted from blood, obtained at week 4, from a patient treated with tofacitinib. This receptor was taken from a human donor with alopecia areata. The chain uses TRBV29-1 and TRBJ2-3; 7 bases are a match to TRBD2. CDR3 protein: CSVERGSTDTQYF. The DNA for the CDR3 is TGCAGCGTTGAGCGGGGGAGCACAGATACGCAGTATTTT.